A selection of T cell receptor beta chains follows, all from one sample in a study of early T cells in non-severe SARS-CoV-2 infection. TCRdb processed the 5' RACE reads anew with MiXCR; each CDR3 protein has one entry. The sample consists of approximately 65,000 distinct CDR3 sequences, 9.5% to 13% of them appearing once. Sequencing input: whole blood. The receptor source for this set is an adult who was a healthcare worker with PCR-confirmed SARS-CoV-2 infection or an uninfected control (not recorded which). CDR3s include the opening cysteine and the closing phenylalanine or tryptophan. The D gene is left open where the match is weak. Where a row states a size, it is once, few, many or the class of an expanded clone; other rows omit it.

V	size	J	D	CDR3	DNA
TRBV6-6	many	TRBJ2-5	NA	CASSPPGLIQETQYF	TGTGCCAGCAGCCCTCCGGGACTCATTCAAGAGACCCAGTACTTC
TRBV19	many	TRBJ2-3	NA	CASSIDSPKGTTTDTQYF	TGTGCCAGTAGTATAGATTCCCCTAAGGGGACGACCACAGATACGCAGTATTTT
TRBV27	many	TRBJ1-4	NA	CASGPGPGGKLFF	TGTGCCAGCGGACCAGGGCCGGGTGGAAAACTGTTTTTT
TRBV7-8	many	TRBJ1-1	NA	CASSLTTGATEAFF	TGTGCCAGCAGCTTAACGACGGGGGCCACTGAAGCTTTCTTT
TRBV4-1	many	TRBJ2-2	NA	CASSQAPLARDAGELFF	TGCGCCAGCAGCCAAGCCCCACTAGCCCGGGACGCCGGGGAGCTGTTTTTT
TRBV7-9	few	TRBJ1-1	NA	CASSSQGMRGNTEAFF	TGTGCCAGCAGCTCACAGGGAATGAGGGGGAACACTGAAGCTTTCTTT
TRBV6-2/TRBV6-3	NA	TRBJ2-3	NA	CASSLVDTQYF	TGCGCCAGCAGCTTGGTAGATACGCAGTATTTT
TRBV12-3/TRBV12-4	few	TRBJ2-7	NA	CASSREYYEQYF	TGTGCCAGCAGCCGGGAATACTACGAGCAGTACTTC
TRBV27	few	TRBJ1-1	NA	CASRLSGETKAFF	TGTGCCAGCAGACTATCAGGGGAAACTAAAGCTTTCTTT
TRBV28	NA	TRBJ1-4	NA	CASSSPRGANEKLFF	TGTGCCAGCTCATCCCCCCGGGGGGCTAATGAAAAACTGTTTTTT
TRBV4-1	NA	TRBJ2-7	TRBD1	CASSQVGTGVAGRYF	TGCGCCAGCAGCCAAGTAGGGACAGGGGTTGCGGGCAGGTACTTC
TRBV7-2	few	TRBJ2-7	NA	CASSLETFRGEQYF	TGTGCCAGCAGCTTAGAGACCTTTCGAGGCGAGCAGTACTTC
TRBV12-3/TRBV12-4	few	TRBJ2-6	NA	CASSLFSGANVLTF	TGTGCCAGCAGTTTATTCTCTGGGGCCAACGTCCTGACTTTC
TRBV20-1	few	TRBJ2-7	NA	CSARDGGSGNYEQYF	TGCAGTGCTAGAGATGGAGGGAGTGGGAATTACGAGCAGTACTTC
TRBV7-2	few	TRBJ2-1	NA	CASSPYQVGEREQFF	TGTGCCAGCAGCCCATATCAGGTGGGGGAGCGTGAGCAGTTCTTC
TRBV27	NA	TRBJ1-5	NA	CASSLEAGSNQPQHF	TGTGCCAGCAGTTTAGAGGCAGGGAGCAATCAGCCCCAGCATTTT
TRBV18	NA	TRBJ1-1	NA	CASSSRDVAFF	TGTGCCAGCTCGAGCCGGGATGTGGCTTTCTTT
TRBV28	NA	TRBJ2-1	TRBD2	CASSLLGTSTYNEQFF	TGTGCCAGCAGCCTTCTCGGGACTAGCACTTACAATGAGCAGTTCTTC
TRBV19	few	TRBJ2-5	NA	CASSIRYQETQYF	TGTGCCAGTAGTATCAGATATCAAGAGACCCAGTACTTC
TRBV11-2	NA	TRBJ2-3	NA	CASSRGPDTQYF	TGTGCCAGCAGCAGGGGTCCAGATACGCAGTATTTT
TRBV19	NA	TRBJ2-7	NA	CASSQSNAYEQYF	TGTGCCAGTAGTCAAAGCAACGCCTACGAGCAGTACTTC
TRBV4-3	NA	TRBJ2-1	NA	CASSQDASEAYNEQFF	TGCGCCAGCAGCCAAGATGCCAGCGAGGCCTACAATGAGCAGTTCTTC
TRBV11-2	NA	TRBJ2-1	NA	CASSLGRLNEQFF	TGTGCCAGCAGCTTAGGGCGGCTCAATGAGCAGTTCTTC
TRBV3-1	few	TRBJ2-7	NA	CASSQVMRGLGYEQYF	TGTGCCAGCAGCCAAGTGATGAGGGGTCTTGGGTACGAGCAGTACTTC
TRBV19	few	TRBJ2-5	NA	CASSIGNYLQTQYF	TGTGCCAGTAGTATAGGCAACTACCTGCAGACCCAGTACTTC
TRBV7-9	few	TRBJ1-2	NA	CASSPDGEYGYTF	TGTGCCAGCAGCCCTGACGGTGAATATGGCTACACCTTC
TRBV5-4	NA	TRBJ2-5	TRBD2	CASSFGLAGGETQYF	TGTGCCAGCAGCTTCGGACTAGCGGGAGGGGAGACCCAGTACTTC
TRBV20-1	few	TRBJ1-5	NA	CSAVQVMNQPQHF	TGCAGTGCCGTACAAGTGATGAATCAGCCCCAGCATTTT
TRBV6-2/TRBV6-3	many	TRBJ2-5	NA	CASSFSPAYSQETQYF	TGTGCCAGCAGTTTCTCTCCGGCGTATTCTCAAGAGACCCAGTACTTC